These 27 T cell receptor beta chains originate from one sample sequenced in a study of lymphopenia after photon versus proton radiotherapy (dated by TCRdb to 2018 to 2020). Libraries were built with the immunoSEQ multiplex PCR assay. The table was pulled from immuneACCESS by TCRdb, which kept in-frame rearrangements only. Such tables lose some clones; where checked, under half of the loss comes from unresolved V genes, and the rest has no known cause. Recorded for this sample are some 170,000 clones; about 85% of them occurred a single time. The ten largest clonotypes hold roughly 4.7% of the sample. The sample was peripheral blood, taken from a patient treated with photon-based radiotherapy. These receptors came from a man aged 45-65 years with gastric cancer.

The chain combines TRBV10-2 with TRBJ2-7; D call uncertain. CDR3 size: 12 residues. CDR1 is WSHSY, CDR2 SAAADI, per germline. V was pared by 1 base and J by 4 bases, with 5 bases between. The CDR3 is CASSEFGYEQYF. The DNA of the CDR3 is TGCGCCAGCAGTGAGTTCGGTTACGAGCAGTACTTC.

This clone was counted a single time. This sequence joins TRBV20-1 and TRBJ2-5; D gene ambiguous. Per the germline V gene, CDR1 is DFQATT and CDR2 is SNEGSKA (reference sequence). The ends were cut back, 5 bases at V and 3 bases at J, with 7 bases in the middle. The CDR3 extends over 11 amino acids. The CDR3 here is CSARREETQYF. The CDR3 nucleotides read TGCAGTGCTCGGAGAGAAGAGACCCAGTACTTC.

The chain links TRBV5-1 to TRBJ2-4; the D is unclear. Germline CDR1 SGHRS, CDR2 YFSETQ. The CDR3 contains 16 residues. Trimming left V 0 bases short and J 0 bases short, with 10 bases between. In nucleotides, the CDR3 is TGCGCCAGCAGCTTGGACAGCCAATCAGCCAAAAACATTCAGTACTTC. Translation: CASSLDSQSAKNIQYF.

DNA for the CDR3: TGTGCCAGCAGCGTAAGGCTAGCGGGAGGGACCGAGAACAATGAGCAGTTCTTC. This gives the protein CASSVRLAGGTENNEQFF. The rearrangement joins TRBV9 to TRBJ2-1; TRBD2 agrees at 12 bases. V dropped 1 base and J dropped 5; count of bases not matched to a gene: 10. The germline CDR1 and CDR2 sequences are SGDLS and YYNGEE. This CDR3 is built from 18 residues.

V and J are TRBV5-1 and TRBJ1-5; D ambiguous. The CDR3 contains 14 residues. Germline CDR1 reads SGHRS; CDR2 reads YFSETQ. V was shortened by 3 bases and J by 2 bases, with 9 bases between the two germline ends. CDR3 loop: CASSWEGGNQPQHF. The CDR3 DNA sequence: TGCGCCAGCAGCTGGGAGGGCGGCAATCAGCCCCAGCATTTT. Combining the CDR3 with reference TRBV5-1 and TRBJ1-5 gives the whole variable domain KAGVTQTPRYLIKTRGQQVTLSCSPISGHRSVSWYQQTPGQGLQFLFEYFSETQRNKGNFPGRFSGRQFSNSRSEMNVSTLELGDSALYLCASSWEGGNQPQHFGDGTRLSIL.

The CDR3 DNA reads as TGTGCCAGCAGTGTTAGCGGGCCCACAGATACGCAGTATTTT. This gives the protein CASSVSGPTDTQYF. The chain combines TRBV6-1 with TRBJ2-3; TRBD2 matches at 7 bases. Germline V gene sequence: CDR1 MNHNS, CDR2 SASEGT. After removal of 4 bases from V and 2 bases from J, the junction contained 3 bases not matched to a gene. CDR3 length: 14 residues.

This clone came up a few times. V gene TRBV9 combines with J gene TRBJ2-7, with TRBD2 identical over 10 bases. The CDR3 is made up of 16 amino acids. V shed 0 bases, J shed 2 bases, and the junction held 5 bases outside the gene matches. Germline CDR1 is SGDLS and CDR2 is YYNGEE. CDR3 nucleotides: TGTGCCAGCAGCGTAGAAGGCAGCGGGAGGGCCTACGAGCAGTACTTC. Its protein is CASSVEGSGRAYEQYF.

The J gene is TRBJ1-5, the V gene TRBV19, with TRBD1 matching over 7 bases. Germline-derived CDR1 and CDR2 are LNHDA and SQIVND (reference sequence). Trimming removed 2 bases from V and 3 bases from J; junction bases left unmatched: 4. This CDR3 comprises 15 residues. CDR3 coding DNA: TGTGCCAGTAGTATACAAGGGACAGCCAATCAGCCCCAGCATTTT. Encoded protein: CASSIQGTANQPQHF.

V usage is TRBV30 and J usage is TRBJ2-7, with unresolved D. The germline V gene encodes CDR1 GTSNPN and CDR2 SVGIG (reference sequence). The CDR3 covers 13 residues. The V end lost 4 bases, the J end lost 0 bases, and 10 bases lay between the germline ends. CDR3 sequence: CAWTRLSSYEQYF. The CDR3, as DNA: TGTGCCTGGACTAGGCTTAGCTCCTACGAGCAGTACTTC. Supplemented by reference TRBV30 and TRBJ2-7, the full variable domain reads SQTIHQWPATLVQPVGSPLSLECTVEGTSNPNLYWYRQAAGRGLQLLFYSVGIGQISSEVPQNLSASRPQDRQFILSSKKLLLSDSGFYLCAWTRLSSYEQYFGPGTRLTVT.

This rearrangement joins TRBV5-4 to TRBJ2-3, with D tentatively TRBD2 (6 bases). CDR1 SGHNT and CDR2 YYREEE come from the germline V gene (reference sequence). Trimming removed 4 bases at V and 5 bases at J, with 14 bases between. The CDR3 totals 14 residues. The CDR3: CASSRGEPGDTQYF. Written as DNA, the CDR3 is TGTGCCAGCAGCCGCGGGGAGCCGGGAGATACGCAGTATTTT.

The chain is built from TRBV5-8 and TRBJ2-1, with D maybe TRBD2 (6 bases). The V and J ends lost 3 bases and 5 bases respectively, with 15 bases between them. Germline-derived CDR1 and CDR2 are SGHTS and YDEGEE. The CDR3 is 15 amino acids. CDR3: CASSSGLRTDNEQFF. Here the CDR3 DNA reads TGTGCCAGCAGCTCGGGACTGAGGACGGACAATGAGCAGTTCTTC. Full variable domain (missing parts from reference TRBV5-8 and TRBJ2-1): EAGVTQSPTHLIKTRGQQATLRCSPISGHTSVYWYQQALGLGLQFLLWYDEGEERNRGNFPPRFSGRQFPNYSSELNVNALELEDSALYLCASSSGLRTDNEQFFGPGTRLTVL.

CDR3 sequence: CASSTGLEQGGFF. The CDR3 bases are TGTGCCAGTAGTACAGGGTTGGAACAAGGGGGGTTCTTC. The genes are TRBV19 and TRBJ2-1; D may be TRBD1 (6 bases). CDR3 length equals 13 residues. In germline, CDR1 is LNHDA, CDR2 SQIVND (reference sequence). The germline V and J ends were trimmed by 4 bases and 15 bases, with 19 bases remaining between them.

The V and J genes are TRBV4-1 and TRBJ2-1; the match to TRBD2 covers 10 bases. This CDR3 spans 15 amino acids. The V segment lost 6 bases and the J segment 12 bases; nucleotides outside the gene matches: 14. Germline lookup yields CDR1 MGHRA and CDR2 YSYEKL. The CDR3 sequence: CASRVGTSDPFSQFF. In nucleotides, the CDR3 is TGCGCCAGCAGGGTGGGGACTAGCGACCCTTTCTCGCAGTTCTTC.

V and J are TRBV5-8 and TRBJ2-5; D unresolved. Germline values: CDR1 SGHTS, CDR2 YDEGEE. This CDR3 has 13 amino acids. The germline V and J ends were trimmed by 6 bases and 2 bases, with 11 bases remaining between them. The DNA for the CDR3 is TGTGCCAGCACTACCCAGGCTCAAGAGACCCAGTACTTC. As protein: CASTTQAQETQYF.

CDR3 sequence reads: CASSLEGTGYETQYF. CDR3 sequence (DNA): TGCGCCAGCAGCTTGGAAGGGACAGGCTACGAGACCCAGTACTTC. The rearrangement uses TRBV5-1 and TRBJ2-5; 8 bases fit TRBD1. Germline lookup yields CDR1 SGHRS and CDR2 YFSETQ. With 0 bases clipped from V and 5 bases from J, the junction kept 6 bases outside the gene matches. The length of the CDR3 is 15 residues.

The chain has TRBV7-2 and TRBJ2-5, with 7 bases identical to TRBD1. Germline V lookup: CDR1 SGHTA, CDR2 FQGNSA. The CDR3 runs to 14 residues. The V and J ends lost 5 bases and 1 base, in that order; junction bases with no gene match: 4. CDR3 coding DNA: TGTGCCAGCAGCCCCCGGACAGGCCAAGAGACCCAGTACTTC. Amino acids: CASSPRTGQETQYF.

The chain links TRBV7-8 to TRBJ2-7; the match to TRBD2 covers 8 bases. Germline CDR1 is SGHVS and CDR2 is FQNEAQ. The trim removed 1 base at V and 0 bases at J, leaving 11 bases unmatched. There are 18 residues in the CDR3. CDR3 protein: CASSLVEGERERSYEQYF. DNA of the CDR3: TGTGCCAGCAGCTTAGTGGAGGGGGAGCGGGAGCGCTCCTACGAGCAGTACTTC.

The V call is TRBV7-8, the J call TRBJ1-2; tentatively, D is TRBD1 (5 bases). Between the trimmed V and J ends, which lost 5 bases and 2 bases, there was a span of 9 bases. This CDR3 contains 13 residues. The germline CDR1 and CDR2 sequences are SGHVS and FQNEAQ. The CDR3, as DNA: TGTGCCAGCAGCCCCGGGGACAACTATGGCTACACCTTC. Translating it yields CASSPGDNYGYTF.

The chain has TRBV2 and TRBJ1-2; unclear D gene. Per germline, CDR1 SNHLY and CDR2 FYNNEI. Trimming took 1 base from V and 9 from J, leaving 9 bases between them. The CDR3 is 12 amino acids. CDR3 coding DNA: TGTGCCAGCAGTGAAGAGGCAGGACGCTACACCTTC. Its protein product is CASSEEAGRYTF.

The chain recombines TRBV18 with TRBJ2-7; D is ambiguous. The germline V gene encodes CDR1 KGHSH and CDR2 LQKENI. The V gene lost 1 base and the J gene lost 2 bases, with 6 bases spanning the gap. There are 13 residues in the CDR3. The CDR3, as DNA: TGTGCCAGCTCACCACTAGAAACCTACGAGCAGTACTTC. Encoded protein: CASSPLETYEQYF.

This clone has a single count. The chain carries TRBV10-3 and TRBJ2-5; TRBD1 matches 9 bases. Trimming cost V 6 bases and J 1 base; bases outside gene matches: 0. The CDR3 totals 13 residues. CDR1 and CDR2 (germline): ENHRY, SYGVKD. CDR3 residues: CAIRGQGQETQYF. The DNA of the CDR3 is TGTGCCATCAGGGGACAGGGCCAAGAGACCCAGTACTTC.

This rearrangement joins TRBV27 to TRBJ1-5; D is uncertain. Trimming took off 2 bases at V and 1 base at J, with 9 bases between the two ends. Per the germline V gene, CDR1 is MNHEY and CDR2 is SMNVEV (reference sequence). The CDR3 length is 15 residues. This chain's CDR3 is CASSLRPASNQPQHF. Here the CDR3 DNA reads TGTGCCAGCAGTTTAAGGCCGGCGAGCAATCAGCCCCAGCATTTT.

The chain links TRBV7-2 to TRBJ2-7; 10 nucleotides align to TRBD1. There are 14 residues in the CDR3. Germline trimming cut 6 bases from V and 4 bases from J; bases unmatched to any gene: 6. Germline V gives CDR1 SGHTA, CDR2 FQGNSA. The CDR3 reads CASSLDRGPYEQYF. The CDR3 DNA reads as TGTGCCAGCAGTCTTGACAGGGGGCCGTACGAGCAGTACTTC.

J is TRBJ2-5 and V is TRBV19, with D possibly TRBD1 on 5 matching bases. CDR1 and CDR2 (germline): LNHDA, SQIVND (reference sequence). The CDR3 is 15 residues long. The germline V and J ends were trimmed by 9 bases and 5 bases, with 22 bases remaining between them. CDR3 DNA: TGTGCCAGCAACCCCGGTAGAAAGGGGATGGAGACCCAGTACTTC. Its translation is CASNPGRKGMETQYF. The entire variable domain, with the rest obtained from reference TRBV19 and TRBJ2-5, is as follows: DGGITQSPKYLFRKEGQNVTLSCEQNLNHDAMYWYRQDPGQGLRLIYYSQIVNDFQKGDIAEGYSVSREKKESFPLTVTSAQKNPTAFYLCASNPGRKGMETQYFGPGTRLLVL.

The V and J genes are TRBV19 and TRBJ1-5; TRBD1 matches at 10 bases. CDR1 is LNHDA, CDR2 SQIVND, per germline (reference sequence). The junction had 6 bases not matched to a gene; V was cut back by 10 bases and J by 3 bases. The CDR3 totals 14 residues. CDR3 coding DNA: TGTGCCATCTCGGGACAGGGGTCCAATCAGCCCCAGCATTTT. Amino acids: CAISGQGSNQPQHF. Full variable domain (remainder filled in from reference TRBV19 and TRBJ1-5): DGGITQSPKYLFRKEGQNVTLSCEQNLNHDAMYWYRQDPGQGLRLIYYSQIVNDFQKGDIAEGYSVSREKKESFPLTVTSAQKNPTAFYLCAISGQGSNQPQHFGDGTRLSIL.

This sequence joins TRBV5-6 and TRBJ2-7; 10 bases are a match to TRBD2. V trimming: 4 bases; J trimming: 6 bases; junction bases outside the gene matches: 7. The CDR3 runs to 14 residues. The germline gives CDR1 SGHDT, CDR2 YYEEEE. The CDR3 spells CASSQGLAGAEQYF. The CDR3 coding sequence is TGTGCCAGCAGCCAGGGGCTAGCGGGAGCCGAGCAGTACTTC.

The chain links TRBV28 to TRBJ1-1; weak D call: TRBD1 (5 bases). Germline CDR1 MDHEN, CDR2 SYDVKM. The CDR3 has 15 amino acids. V was clipped by 9 bases and J by 0 bases, with 17 bases between them. As DNA, the CDR3 is TGTGCCAGTTACTCCCCGGGGACCCTGAACACTGAAGCTTTCTTT. This encodes CASYSPGTLNTEAFF.